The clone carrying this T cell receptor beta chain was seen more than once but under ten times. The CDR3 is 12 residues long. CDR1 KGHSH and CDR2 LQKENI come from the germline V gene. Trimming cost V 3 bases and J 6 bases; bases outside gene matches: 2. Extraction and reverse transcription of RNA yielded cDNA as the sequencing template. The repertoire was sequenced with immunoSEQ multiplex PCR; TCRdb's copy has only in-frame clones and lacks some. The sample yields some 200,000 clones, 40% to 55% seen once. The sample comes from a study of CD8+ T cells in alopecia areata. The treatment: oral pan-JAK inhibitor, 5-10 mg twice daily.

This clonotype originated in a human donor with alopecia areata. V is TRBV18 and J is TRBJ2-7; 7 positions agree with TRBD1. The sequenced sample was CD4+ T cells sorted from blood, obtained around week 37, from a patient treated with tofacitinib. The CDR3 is CASSPGQREQYF. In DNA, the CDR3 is TGTGCCAGCTCACCGGGACAGCGCGAGCAGTACTTC.